This paragraph reports one T cell receptor (beta chain). Its antigen target is currently unknown. A junction boundary mismatches the germline segment, possibly from a read error. This record comes from a study of graft-versus-host responses after intestinal transplantation (dated by TCRdb to the early 2020s). For the study in its entirety: The transplants that recipients received were multivisceral, liver-intestinal, or isolated intestinal. The cohort enrolled 24 intestinal transplant recipients, one of whom was a retransplant, and 3 patients without pretransplant specimens were excluded. Alloreactive clones were identified by sequencing pre-transplant mixed lymphocyte reaction products and comparing these products with unstimulated pre-transplant donor and recipient T cells. A peak of at least 4% donor T cells among recipient peripheral blood mononuclear cells was the definition used for donor T cell macrochimerism. Samples from a few later patients were sequenced in-house on an Illumina MiSeq with MiXCR processing rather than by the commercial service. After intestinal transplantation, graft-versus-host and host-versus-graft alloreactive T cell clones were followed in the graft, circulation and bone marrow using bulk TCR-beta CDR3 sequencing. Anti-thymocyte globulin induction was given to all recipients, followed by maintenance tacrolimus and steroids for around three years.

Study-level results and caveats: GvH clones turned up in recipient bone marrow, with some appearing earlier in ileal mucosa or blood, a pattern consistent with an intestinal mucosal origin. Early after transplant, peak levels of circulating GvH clones were associated with declines in HvG clones. Conclusions were limited by the relatively low number and heterogeneity of intestinal transplant patients. In patients with donor T cell macrochimerism, the allografts had high GvH to HvG T cell clonal ratios.

Library preparation employed the immunoSEQ multiplex PCR assay. For most patients, high-throughput TCR-beta CDR3 sequencing of genomic DNA was performed by Adaptive Biotechnologies. The authors processed their data as follows. Adaptive's ImmunoSEQ software was the source of the TCR sequencing data for about 18 patients, while three other patients were processed with MiXCR and VDJtools. Because the origin of CDR3 nucleotide sequences shared between donor and recipient could not be assigned, those sequences were removed. To be classed as alloreactive, a clone needed at least 2-fold expansion over unstimulated cells and a minimum CFSE-low frequency of 0.002% (template counts) or 0.001% (read counts). Clones were considered mappable if detected in sequenced pre-transplant spleen, lymph node, or MLR CFSE-low populations of the donor or recipient. Cumulative frequency of alloreactive clones was calculated as a percentage of all sequences weighted by copy number. As stored in TCRdb, this immuneACCESS dataset retains in-frame rearrangements with V and J assigned. A fraction of the clones does not appear; measured against another copy, unresolved V genes explain less than half of the discrepancy, and the remainder lacks a known reason. D and trimming were read from the DNA, whereas the V and J calls and clone size are those reported in that table. Across this sample there are about 19,000 clones, with 80% to 95% seen only once. In total, the top ten clones hold 1.5% to 2.5% of the sample.

In the first month after transplant, blood samples were collected up to 4 times, and after that at least monthly when available. According to the germline V gene, CDR1 reads SQVTM and CDR2 reads ANQGSEA. The CDR3, from cysteine to phenylalanine, totals 16 residues. Only the CDR3 part of the read is kept: 48 bases, read in frame from the first base. The receptor comes from a human patient who received an intestinal transplant, so some T cells may come from the graft donor. Sequencing was performed on PBMCs, taken less than 400 days after transplant. Recombination joined TRBV29-1 with TRBJ2-5; TRBD2 agrees with 8 junctional bases. The CDR3 reads as follows: CSGEVGLAGGGETQYF. Here is the DNA: TGCAGCGGTGAAGTTGGACTCGCGGGGGGAGGGGAGACCCAGTACTTC.